This is a list of T cell receptor beta chains from one sample in a study of patients and donors after allogeneic stem cell transplantation. From the RT-PCR reads, TCRdb called clonotypes with MiXCR, one entry per CDR3 protein. The sample consists of under 95,000 distinct CDR3 sequences, 4% to 5% of them appearing once. Source material: blood, either unsorted or a sorted T cell fraction (not recorded which). All receptors come from a human donor who was either an allogeneic HSCT recipient or a stem cell or donor lymphocyte infusion donor (not recorded which). It is not recorded whose cells these are; they may come from a transplant donor. CDR3s include the opening cysteine and the closing phenylalanine or tryptophan. The D gene is left open where the match is weak. Size values are once, few and many counts, or a class for expanded clones, and some rows have none.

CDR3 protein: CATSRDTGTILNTEAFF
CDR3 DNA: TGTGCCACCAGCAGAGATACAGGGACGATACTGAACACTGAAGCTTTCTTT
D gene: .
J gene: TRBJ1-1
V gene: TRBV15
clone size: many

CDR3 protein: CASSPSAAMGYEKLFF
CDR3 DNA: TGTGCCAGCAGCCCGTCGGCAGCGATGGGATATGAAAAACTGTTTTTT
D gene: .
J gene: TRBJ1-4
V gene: TRBV9
clone size: few

CDR3 protein: CSARDPAGHSGANVLTF
CDR3 DNA: TGCAGTGCTAGAGATCCGGCCGGTCACTCTGGGGCCAACGTCCTGACTTTC
D gene: .
J gene: TRBJ2-6
V gene: TRBV20-1
clone size: many

CDR3 protein: CASSRSGGRYNEQFF
CDR3 DNA: TGTGCCAGCAGCCGTAGCGGGGGCCGTTACAATGAGCAGTTCTTC
D gene: TRBD2
J gene: TRBJ2-1
V gene: TRBV11-2
clone size: few

CDR3 protein: CAWSGGQGTDTQYF
CDR3 DNA: TGTGCCTGGAGTGGTGGGCAGGGCACAGATACGCAGTATTTT
D gene: .
J gene: TRBJ2-3
V gene: TRBV30
clone size: .

CDR3 protein: CASSSFIPSGANVLTF
CDR3 DNA: TGTGCCAGCAGTTCTTTTATTCCCTCTGGGGCCAACGTCCTGACTTTC
D gene: .
J gene: TRBJ2-6
V gene: TRBV12-3/TRBV12-4
clone size: many

CDR3 protein: CASSSTGNTIYF
CDR3 DNA: TGTGCCAGCAGCTCCACAGGAAACACCATATATTTT
D gene: .
J gene: TRBJ1-3
V gene: TRBV7-2
clone size: few

CDR3 protein: CASSQVWGQGTDTQYF
CDR3 DNA: TGTGCCAGCAGCCAAGTTTGGGGACAGGGCACAGATACGCAGTATTTT
D gene: TRBD1
J gene: TRBJ2-3
V gene: TRBV3-1
clone size: few

CDR3 protein: CASSPLAPSGSNEQFF
CDR3 DNA: TGTGCCAGCTCACCTTTAGCTCCTAGCGGGAGTAATGAGCAGTTCTTC
D gene: TRBD2
J gene: TRBJ2-1
V gene: TRBV18
clone size: many

CDR3 protein: CASSPDRASNQPQHF
CDR3 DNA: TGTGCCAGTAGTCCGGACAGGGCCAGCAATCAGCCCCAGCATTTT
D gene: TRBD1
J gene: TRBJ1-5
V gene: TRBV19
clone size: many

CDR3 protein: CASDLPGEQYF
CDR3 DNA: TGTGCCAGCGACCTACCGGGGGAGCAGTACTTC
D gene: .
J gene: TRBJ2-7
V gene: TRBV6-2/TRBV6-3
clone size: few

CDR3 protein: CASKNGGPARNSPLHF
CDR3 DNA: TGTGCCAGCAAAAACGGGGGCCCCGCAAGGAATTCACCCCTCCACTTT
D gene: .
J gene: TRBJ1-6
V gene: TRBV11-3
clone size: many

CDR3 protein: CASRRAGGSYNEQFF
CDR3 DNA: TGTGCCAGCAGAAGAGCGGGAGGCTCCTACAATGAGCAGTTCTTC
D gene: TRBD2
J gene: TRBJ2-1
V gene: TRBV6-1
clone size: many

CDR3 protein: CASSQGLMATRQYF
CDR3 DNA: TGCGCCAGCAGCCAAGGACTGATGGCTACGAGGCAGTACTTC
D gene: .
J gene: TRBJ2-7
V gene: TRBV4-1
clone size: few

CDR3 protein: CASSRDQETQYF
CDR3 DNA: TGTGCCAGCAGCAGGGACCAAGAGACCCAGTACTTC
D gene: .
J gene: TRBJ2-5
V gene: TRBV7-8
clone size: many

CDR3 protein: CASSPGGKQFF
CDR3 DNA: TGTGCCAGCAGCCCGGGGGGTAAGCAGTTCTTC
D gene: TRBD2
J gene: TRBJ2-1
V gene: TRBV14
clone size: many

CDR3 protein: CASSTLPEGEQYF
CDR3 DNA: TGTGCCAGCAGCACCTTACCCGAAGGAGAGCAGTACTTC
D gene: .
J gene: TRBJ2-7
V gene: TRBV9
clone size: many

CDR3 protein: CASSLPPLETQYF
CDR3 DNA: TGTGCCAGCAGCTTGCCTCCTCTAGAGACCCAGTACTTC
D gene: .
J gene: TRBJ2-5
V gene: TRBV7-3
clone size: .

CDR3 protein: CASSMGLATYNEQFF
CDR3 DNA: TGTGCCAGCAGCATGGGACTAGCGACTTACAATGAGCAGTTCTTC
D gene: TRBD2
J gene: TRBJ2-1
V gene: TRBV27
clone size: many

CDR3 protein: CASSQGETQYF
CDR3 DNA: TGCGCCAGCAGTCAGGGTGAGACCCAGTACTTC
D gene: .
J gene: TRBJ2-5
V gene: TRBV23-1
clone size: few

CDR3 protein: CATSDPGTRDGDEQFF
CDR3 DNA: TGTGCCACCAGTGACCCCGGGACTAGGGATGGGGATGAGCAGTTCTTC
D gene: TRBD2
J gene: TRBJ2-1
V gene: TRBV24-1
clone size: many

CDR3 protein: CSAREWGEETQYF
CDR3 DNA: TGCAGTGCTAGAGAGTGGGGGGAAGAGACCCAGTACTTC
D gene: .
J gene: TRBJ2-5
V gene: TRBV20-1
clone size: few

CDR3 protein: CSALRGGWGYTF
CDR3 DNA: TGCAGCGCTCTCCGAGGGGGCTGGGGCTACACCTTC
D gene: TRBD1
J gene: TRBJ1-2
V gene: TRBV29-1
clone size: few

CDR3 protein: CASSLLLGGSYEQYF
CDR3 DNA: TGTGCCAGCAGCTTACTTCTGGGCGGCTCCTACGAGCAGTACTTC
D gene: .
J gene: TRBJ2-7
V gene: TRBV7-9
clone size: many

CDR3 protein: CATSDLWSPTDTQYF
CDR3 DNA: TGTGCCACCAGTGATTTGTGGTCTCCCACAGATACGCAGTATTTT
D gene: .
J gene: TRBJ2-3
V gene: TRBV24-1
clone size: many

CDR3 protein: CASSRQGFRMSNTIYF
CDR3 DNA: TGTGCCAGCAGCCGACAGGGGTTTCGGATGAGCAACACCATATATTTT
D gene: TRBD1
J gene: TRBJ1-3
V gene: TRBV7-8
clone size: few

CDR3 protein: CASSPLGRVGYEQYF
CDR3 DNA: TGTGCCAGCAGCCCCCTGGGAAGGGTCGGGTACGAGCAGTACTTC
D gene: .
J gene: TRBJ2-7
V gene: TRBV3-1
clone size: many

CDR3 protein: CASSTRTSGNTEAFF
CDR3 DNA: TGCGCCAGCAGCACCCGGACCAGTGGGAACACTGAAGCTTTCTTT
D gene: .
J gene: TRBJ1-1
V gene: TRBV5-1
clone size: many

CDR3 protein: CASSSLVREGLNEQFF
CDR3 DNA: TGTGCCAGCAGCTCTCTGGTGCGGGAGGGCCTCAATGAGCAGTTCTTC
D gene: TRBD2
J gene: TRBJ2-1
V gene: TRBV5-6
clone size: many

CDR3 protein: CSANRQASGELFF
CDR3 DNA: TGCAGTGCTAACCGACAAGCGTCCGGGGAGCTGTTTTTT
D gene: .
J gene: TRBJ2-2
V gene: TRBV20-1
clone size: many

CDR3 protein: CSVDRGNGDEQYF
CDR3 DNA: TGCAGCGTTGACAGGGGCAATGGGGACGAGCAGTACTTC
D gene: .
J gene: TRBJ2-7
V gene: TRBV29-1
clone size: many

CDR3 protein: CAISENSGEQFF
CDR3 DNA: TGTGCCATCAGTGAGAATTCTGGCGAGCAGTTCTTC
D gene: .
J gene: TRBJ2-1
V gene: TRBV10-3
clone size: many

CDR3 protein: CSASLRRAGKDEQYF
CDR3 DNA: TGCAGTGCTAGCCTCCGACGGGCGGGGAAGGACGAGCAGTACTTC
D gene: .
J gene: TRBJ2-7
V gene: TRBV20-1
clone size: few

CDR3 protein: CASSSQGYGYTF
CDR3 DNA: TGTGCCAGCAGCTCCCAGGGCTATGGCTACACCTTC
D gene: .
J gene: TRBJ1-2
V gene: TRBV7-2
clone size: many

CDR3 protein: CASSLWEGAKYF
CDR3 DNA: TGTGCCAGCAGCTTATGGGAGGGGGCTAAGTACTTC
D gene: .
J gene: TRBJ2-7
V gene: TRBV7-3
clone size: many

CDR3 protein: CAGSLEGGEQFF
CDR3 DNA: TGTGCCGGCAGTTTAGAGGGGGGGGAGCAGTTCTTC
D gene: .
J gene: TRBJ2-1
V gene: TRBV12-3/TRBV12-4
clone size: .

CDR3 protein: CSAREPLDRASAQLFF
CDR3 DNA: TGCAGTGCTAGAGAGCCCCTCGACAGGGCCTCCGCACAACTGTTTTTT
D gene: TRBD1
J gene: TRBJ1-4
V gene: TRBV20-1
clone size: many

CDR3 protein: CASSLRSGPGPNYGYTF
CDR3 DNA: TGCGCCAGCAGCTTGAGATCCGGGCCAGGGCCTAACTATGGCTACACCTTC
D gene: .
J gene: TRBJ1-2
V gene: TRBV5-1
clone size: .

CDR3 protein: CASSQASGTIYF
CDR3 DNA: TGCGCCAGCAGCCAAGCCTCTGGCACCATATATTTT
D gene: .
J gene: TRBJ1-3
V gene: TRBV4-1
clone size: .

CDR3 protein: CSVVPDKDPDNEQFF
CDR3 DNA: TGCAGCGTTGTGCCCGACAAGGACCCCGACAATGAGCAGTTCTTC
D gene: .
J gene: TRBJ2-1
V gene: TRBV29-1
clone size: many

CDR3 protein: CASSFGREKLFF
CDR3 DNA: TGTGCCAGCAGCTTCGGACGTGAAAAACTGTTTTTT
D gene: .
J gene: TRBJ1-4
V gene: TRBV5-6
clone size: .

CDR3 protein: CASSRQGDTEAFF
CDR3 DNA: TGCGCCAGCAGCCGACAGGGAGACACTGAAGCTTTCTTT
D gene: TRBD1
J gene: TRBJ1-1
V gene: TRBV4-1
clone size: many

CDR3 protein: CSATNPQGGGNTIYF
CDR3 DNA: TGCAGTGCTACAAACCCTCAGGGTGGTGGAAACACCATATATTTT
D gene: .
J gene: TRBJ1-3
V gene: TRBV20-1
clone size: .

CDR3 protein: CASSVAPDRGKGEKLFF
CDR3 DNA: TGTGCCAGCAGCGTAGCCCCAGACAGGGGAAAGGGTGAAAAACTGTTTTTT
D gene: TRBD1
J gene: TRBJ1-4
V gene: TRBV9
clone size: many

CDR3 protein: CASSEFGGNYGYTF
CDR3 DNA: TGTGCCAGCAGTGAATTTGGGGGTAACTATGGCTACACCTTC
D gene: .
J gene: TRBJ1-2
V gene: TRBV25-1
clone size: .

CDR3 protein: CASSPWTDDLAKNIQYF
CDR3 DNA: TGTGCCAGCAGTCCATGGACTGATGACTTAGCCAAAAACATTCAGTACTTC
D gene: .
J gene: TRBJ2-4
V gene: TRBV27
clone size: many

CDR3 protein: CASSLYNPLGQETQYF
CDR3 DNA: TGTGCCAGCAGTTTATACAATCCCCTGGGACAAGAGACCCAGTACTTC
D gene: .
J gene: TRBJ2-5
V gene: TRBV27
clone size: .

CDR3 protein: CATSSADPGETDTQYF
CDR3 DNA: TGTGCCACCAGCTCAGCGGATCCAGGGGAAACAGATACGCAGTATTTT
D gene: .
J gene: TRBJ2-3
V gene: TRBV15
clone size: many

CDR3 protein: CASSKDRGLSSPLHF
CDR3 DNA: TGTGCCAGCAGCAAAGACAGGGGGCTCTCTTCACCCCTCCACTTT
D gene: TRBD1
J gene: TRBJ1-6
V gene: TRBV5-6
clone size: many

CDR3 protein: CASSPPSSGTETQYF
CDR3 DNA: TGTGCCAGCTCACCACCGTCTAGCGGGACCGAGACCCAGTACTTC
D gene: TRBD2
J gene: TRBJ2-5
V gene: TRBV18
clone size: few

CDR3 protein: CASSLGTGSNQPQHF
CDR3 DNA: TGCGCCAGCAGCTTGGGGACAGGTAGCAATCAGCCCCAGCATTTT
D gene: TRBD1
J gene: TRBJ1-5
V gene: TRBV5-1
clone size: many

CDR3 protein: CSVALRGGTEAFF
CDR3 DNA: TGCAGCGTTGCTCTCCGGGGTGGGACTGAAGCTTTCTTT
D gene: .
J gene: TRBJ1-1
V gene: TRBV29-1
clone size: many

CDR3 protein: CASSLRFGANTGELFF
CDR3 DNA: TGTGCCAGCAGCTTAAGATTCGGGGCGAACACCGGGGAGCTGTTTTTT
D gene: .
J gene: TRBJ2-2
V gene: TRBV7-8
clone size: many

CDR3 protein: CAWSVQSGGYTF
CDR3 DNA: TGTGCCTGGAGTGTACAATCTGGCGGCTACACCTTC
D gene: .
J gene: TRBJ1-2
V gene: TRBV30
clone size: many

CDR3 protein: CAWSGGAGGWTQYF
CDR3 DNA: TGTGCCTGGAGTGGAGGGGCGGGAGGATGGACGCAGTATTTT
D gene: TRBD2
J gene: TRBJ2-3
V gene: TRBV30
clone size: .

CDR3 protein: CASRLAGGTNQPQHF
CDR3 DNA: TGCGCCAGCAGGCTCGCCGGGGGGACCAATCAGCCCCAGCATTTT
D gene: .
J gene: TRBJ1-5
V gene: TRBV10-2
clone size: .